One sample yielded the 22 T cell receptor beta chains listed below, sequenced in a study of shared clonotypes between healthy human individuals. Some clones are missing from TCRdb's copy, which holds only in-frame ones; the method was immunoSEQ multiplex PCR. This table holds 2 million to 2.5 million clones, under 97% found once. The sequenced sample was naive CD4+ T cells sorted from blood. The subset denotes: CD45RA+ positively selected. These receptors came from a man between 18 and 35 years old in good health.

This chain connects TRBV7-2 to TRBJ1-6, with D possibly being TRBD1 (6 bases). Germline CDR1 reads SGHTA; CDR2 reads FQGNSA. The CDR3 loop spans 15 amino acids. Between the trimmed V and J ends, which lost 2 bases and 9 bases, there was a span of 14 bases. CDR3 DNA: TGTGCCAGCAGCTTACCCGGGGGGCTCAGTTCACCCCTCCACTTT. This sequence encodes CASSLPGGLSSPLHF.

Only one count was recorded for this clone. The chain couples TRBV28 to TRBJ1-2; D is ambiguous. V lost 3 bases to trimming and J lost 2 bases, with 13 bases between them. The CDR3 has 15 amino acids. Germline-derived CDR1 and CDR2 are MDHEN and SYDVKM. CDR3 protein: CASSLGWWANYGYTF. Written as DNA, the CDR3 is TGTGCCAGCAGTTTGGGATGGTGGGCGAACTATGGCTACACCTTC.

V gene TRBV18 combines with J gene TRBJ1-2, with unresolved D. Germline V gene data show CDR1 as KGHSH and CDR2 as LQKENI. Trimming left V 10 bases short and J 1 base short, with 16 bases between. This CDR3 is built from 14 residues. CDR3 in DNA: TGTGCCACGACCTCTTACCCCTTTAACTATGGCTACACCTTC. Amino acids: CATTSYPFNYGYTF.

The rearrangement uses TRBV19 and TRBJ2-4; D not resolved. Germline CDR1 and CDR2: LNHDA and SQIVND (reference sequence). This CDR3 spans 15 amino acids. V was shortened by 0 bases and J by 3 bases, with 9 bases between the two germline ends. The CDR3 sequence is CASSIEFGGKNIQYF. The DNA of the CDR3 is TGTGCCAGTAGTATAGAGTTTGGCGGCAAAAACATTCAGTACTTC.

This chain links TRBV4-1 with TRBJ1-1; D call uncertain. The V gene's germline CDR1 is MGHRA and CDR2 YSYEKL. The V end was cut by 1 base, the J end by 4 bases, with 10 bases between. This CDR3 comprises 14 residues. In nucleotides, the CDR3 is TGCGCCAGCAGCCAAGCCAGGACTGGCACTGAAGCTTTCTTT. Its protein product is CASSQARTGTEAFF.

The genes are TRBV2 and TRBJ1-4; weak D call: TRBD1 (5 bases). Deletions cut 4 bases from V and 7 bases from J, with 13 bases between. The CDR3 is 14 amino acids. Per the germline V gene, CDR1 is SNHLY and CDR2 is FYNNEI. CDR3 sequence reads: CASSALGGGEKLFF. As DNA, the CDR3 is TGTGCCAGCAGTGCTCTCGGGGGTGGTGAAAAACTGTTTTTT.

This CDR3 reads CASKLQGGTEAFF. CDR3 bases: TGTGCCAGCAAATTACAGGGGGGCACTGAAGCTTTCTTT. The gene calls are TRBV6-5 and TRBJ1-1, with 8 nucleotides matching TRBD1. The CDR3 length is 13 residues. J lost 4 bases, V lost 7 bases, and 5 bases had no gene match. Germline CDR1 MNHEY, CDR2 SVGAGI.

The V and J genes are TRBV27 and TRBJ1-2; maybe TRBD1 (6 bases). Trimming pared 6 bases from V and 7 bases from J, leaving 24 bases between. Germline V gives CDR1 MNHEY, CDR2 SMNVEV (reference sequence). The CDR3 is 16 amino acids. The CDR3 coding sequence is TGTGCCAGCAGGGCGGACCAACAGGGTGTAGTCGGTGGCTACACCTTC. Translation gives CASRADQQGVVGGYTF.

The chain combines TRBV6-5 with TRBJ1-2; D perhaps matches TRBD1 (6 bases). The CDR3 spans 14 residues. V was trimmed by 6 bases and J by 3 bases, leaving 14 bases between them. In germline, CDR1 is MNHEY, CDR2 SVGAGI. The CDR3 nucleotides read TGTGCCAGCAGCCCCCAGGGACACCACTATGGCTACACCTTC. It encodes CASSPQGHHYGYTF.

Here the CDR3 DNA reads TGTGCCAGTAGTATTGCACCGGCTGGAAACACCATATATTTT. Protein sequence: CASSIAPAGNTIYF. V usage is TRBV19 and J usage is TRBJ1-3; D remains ambiguous. Deletions cut 3 bases from V and 2 bases from J, with 8 bases between. This CDR3 has 14 residues. CDR1 is LNHDA, CDR2 SQIVND, per germline (reference sequence).

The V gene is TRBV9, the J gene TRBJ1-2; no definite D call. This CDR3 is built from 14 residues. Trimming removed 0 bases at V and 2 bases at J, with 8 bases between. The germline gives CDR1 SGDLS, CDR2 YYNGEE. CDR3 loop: CASSVGNANYGYTF. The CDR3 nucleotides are TGTGCCAGCAGCGTAGGAAACGCCAACTATGGCTACACCTTC. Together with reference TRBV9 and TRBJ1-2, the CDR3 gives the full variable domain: DSGVTQTPKHLITATGQRVTLRCSPRSGDLSVYWYQQSLDQGLQFLIQYYNGEERAKGNILERFSAQQFPDLHSELNLSSLELGDSALYFCASSVGNANYGYTFGSGTRLTVV.

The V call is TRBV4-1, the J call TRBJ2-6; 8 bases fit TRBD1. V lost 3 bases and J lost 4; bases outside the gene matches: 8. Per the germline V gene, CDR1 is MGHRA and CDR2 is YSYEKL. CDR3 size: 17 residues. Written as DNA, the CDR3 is TGCGCCAGCAGCCACCCGGGCAGGGGGCCCGGGGCCAACGTCCTGACTTTC. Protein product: CASSHPGRGPGANVLTF.

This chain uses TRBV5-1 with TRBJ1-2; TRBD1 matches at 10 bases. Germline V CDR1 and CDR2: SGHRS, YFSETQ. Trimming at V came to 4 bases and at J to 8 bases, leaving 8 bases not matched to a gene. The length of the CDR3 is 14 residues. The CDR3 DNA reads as TGCGCCAGCAGCCGCGGACAGGGGGATAAGGGCTACACCTTC. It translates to CASSRGQGDKGYTF. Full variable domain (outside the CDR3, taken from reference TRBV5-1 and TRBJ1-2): KAGVTQTPRYLIKTRGQQVTLSCSPISGHRSVSWYQQTPGQGLQFLFEYFSETQRNKGNFPGRFSGRQFSNSRSEMNVSTLELGDSALYLCASSRGQGDKGYTFGSGTRLTVV.

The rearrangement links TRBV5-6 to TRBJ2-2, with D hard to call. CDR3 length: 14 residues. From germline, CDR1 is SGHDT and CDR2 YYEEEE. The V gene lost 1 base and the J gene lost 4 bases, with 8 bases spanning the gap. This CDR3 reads CASSLLSPTGELFF. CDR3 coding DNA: TGTGCCAGCAGCTTGCTGAGCCCCACCGGGGAGCTGTTTTTT.

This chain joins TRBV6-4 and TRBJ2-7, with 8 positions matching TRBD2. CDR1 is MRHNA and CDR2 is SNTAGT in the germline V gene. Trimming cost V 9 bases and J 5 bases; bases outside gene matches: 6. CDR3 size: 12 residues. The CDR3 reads CARWRGADEQYF. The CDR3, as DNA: TGTGCCAGGTGGCGGGGGGCGGACGAGCAGTACTTC.

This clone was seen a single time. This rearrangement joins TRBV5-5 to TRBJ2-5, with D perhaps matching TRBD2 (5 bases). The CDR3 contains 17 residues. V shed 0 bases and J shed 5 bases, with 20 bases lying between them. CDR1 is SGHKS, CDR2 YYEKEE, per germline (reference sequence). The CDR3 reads CASSLVTSGGLRETQYF. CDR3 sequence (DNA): TGTGCCAGCAGCTTGGTGACTTCGGGCGGGTTACGGGAGACCCAGTACTTC. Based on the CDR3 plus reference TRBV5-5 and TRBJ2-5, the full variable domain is DAGVTQSPTHLIKTRGQQVTLRCSPISGHKSVSWYQQVLGQGPQFIFQYYEKEERGRGNFPDRFSARQFPNYSSELNVNALLLGDSALYLCASSLVTSGGLRETQYFGPGTRLLVL.

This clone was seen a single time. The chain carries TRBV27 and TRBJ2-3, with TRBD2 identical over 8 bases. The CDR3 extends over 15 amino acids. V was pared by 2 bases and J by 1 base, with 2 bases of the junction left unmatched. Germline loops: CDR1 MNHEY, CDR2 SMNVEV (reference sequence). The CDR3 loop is CASSLERGRTDTQYF. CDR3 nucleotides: TGTGCCAGCAGTTTAGAGCGGGGGCGCACAGATACGCAGTATTTT.

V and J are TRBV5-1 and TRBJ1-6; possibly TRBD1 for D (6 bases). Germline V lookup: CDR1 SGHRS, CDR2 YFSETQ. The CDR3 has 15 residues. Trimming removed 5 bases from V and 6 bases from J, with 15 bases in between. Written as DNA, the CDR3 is TGCGCCAGCAGGCTTGTTTCAGGGGTTAATTCACCCCTCCACTTT. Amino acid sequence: CASRLVSGVNSPLHF.

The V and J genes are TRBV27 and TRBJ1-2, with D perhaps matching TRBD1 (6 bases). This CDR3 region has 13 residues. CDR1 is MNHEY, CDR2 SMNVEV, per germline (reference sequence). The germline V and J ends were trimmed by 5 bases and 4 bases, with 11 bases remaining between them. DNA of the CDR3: TGTGCCAGCAGTGGACAGCAGTTCTATGGCTACACCTTC. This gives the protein CASSGQQFYGYTF.

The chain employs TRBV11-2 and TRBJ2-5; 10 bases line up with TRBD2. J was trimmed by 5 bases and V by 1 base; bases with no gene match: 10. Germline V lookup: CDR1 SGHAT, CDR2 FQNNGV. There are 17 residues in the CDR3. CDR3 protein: CASSLGASGGPTETQYF. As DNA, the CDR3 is TGTGCCAGCAGCTTAGGGGCTAGCGGGGGCCCCACGGAGACCCAGTACTTC. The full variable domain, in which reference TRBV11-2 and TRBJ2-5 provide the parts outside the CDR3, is EAGVAQSPRYKIIEKRQSVAFWCNPISGHATLYWYQQILGQGPKLLIQFQNNGVVDDSQLPKDRFSAERLKGVDSTLKIQPAKLEDSAVYLCASSLGASGGPTETQYFGPGTRLLVL.

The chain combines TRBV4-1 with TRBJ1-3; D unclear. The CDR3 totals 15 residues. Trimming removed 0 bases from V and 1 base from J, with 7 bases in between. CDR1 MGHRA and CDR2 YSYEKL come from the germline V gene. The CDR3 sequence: CASSQDAGSGNTIYF. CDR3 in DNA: TGCGCCAGCAGCCAAGATGCGGGGTCTGGAAACACCATATATTTT.

CDR3 nucleotides: TGTGCCAGCAGTGACTTCTCCGGGACAGGGGACGTCCTGACTTTC. Its translation is CASSDFSGTGDVLTF. V and J are TRBV25-1 and TRBJ2-6; 10 bases align to TRBD1. This CDR3 region has 15 residues. The germline CDR1 and CDR2 sequences are MGHDK and SYGVNS. The trim removed 3 bases at V and 11 bases at J, leaving 7 bases unmatched.